This T cell receptor (beta chain) was identified in a study of PD-L1 blockade in urothelial cancer (dated by TCRdb to 2016 to 2017). Broadly, across the study: All patients started therapy around 2014 and received atezolizumab 1,200 mg intravenously every 3 weeks. Pretreatment tumor samples, along with matched peripheral blood serially collected before and after atezolizumab treatment, were subjected to TCR sequencing. In the same patients, pretreatment tumors underwent whole exome sequencing and RNA sequencing in addition to TCR sequencing. A median of around 150,000 T cells and roughly 80,000 unique TCRs was obtained from blood samples, and a median clonality of approximately 0.08 was observed. The study was an exploratory multi-omic analysis of somatic, immune and clinical correlates of response to PD-L1 blockade with atezolizumab in urothelial cancer. Some ten patients reached durable clinical benefit, while about 19 patients did not. Patients had an ECOG performance status of 0 or 1 and had received between 0 and 3 prior chemotherapy regimens. Blood samples were analyzed at 3 weeks after treatment start (second dose) and at 6 weeks after treatment start. Durable clinical benefit meant progression-free survival longer than 6 months, and TCR features were also tested against progression-free and overall survival. About 85% of the roughly 29 patients were males with bladder-origin urothelial cancer, and about 60% of the 29 reported a prior smoking history. Some 30 patients had pretreatment blood TCR-seq, approximately 24 had at least one posttreatment blood collection, and approximately 24 had tumor TCR-seq.

The germline V gene encodes CDR1 SGHKS and CDR2 YYEKEE (reference sequence). Taken from cysteine to phenylalanine, the CDR3 has 16 residues. Here the CDR3 DNA is all that survives: 48 bases in frame from base 1. V is cut by 0 bases and J by 4 bases, and the space between the germline ends is 14 bases. Study-wide findings and limitations: Because the sample size was small (n ≈ 28) and many of the analyses were exploratory, the results are meant to be hypothesis-generating. Among patients with durable benefit, tumor-associated TCR clones showed greater expansion in peripheral blood 3 weeks after treatment started (n = 22, p = 0.022). A pretreatment peripheral blood TCR clonality below the median was linked to improved progression-free and overall survival.

Each PCR received spiked-in synthetic TCR analog templates so that absolute template abundance could be estimated from read counts. The immunoSEQ assay was used to amplify TCRbeta CDR3 regions from genomic DNA with bias-controlled V and J gene primers. Rearranged TCRbeta segments were sequenced at approximately 20X coverage. In the paper's pipeline: Clustering was used to correct sequencing errors, and CDR3s were annotated against IMGT so that V, D and J genes could be assigned. Only productive TCRbeta rearrangements were used in downstream analyses, excluding out-of-frame or stop-codon sequences. Clonality was calculated as one minus the Shannon entropy normalized by the log of the number of unique productive sequences. Fisher's exact test with Benjamini-Hochberg correction, using a cutoff of adjusted p below 0.01, was how clones that differed between time points or between blood and tumor were identified. In TCRdb, the immuneACCESS table is reduced to in-frame sequences with V and J assigned. These tables do not hold every clone; where another copy was compared, an unresolved V gene accounts for under half, and the others remain unexplained. V, J and clone size derive from that table, while D and trimming were established from the DNA sequence. The sample records around 63,000 clones, roughly four fifths of which are singletons. Around 5.7% of the sample goes to the ten largest clones.

The time point tag for this specimen amounts to: pretreatment peripheral blood. A cohort of 25 to 35 patients with locally advanced or metastatic urothelial carcinoma, treated at Memorial Sloan Kettering on a trial protocol, was included. Peripheral blood mononuclear cells were collected from each patient pretreatment and during treatment, giving between 1 and 8 total time points per patient. The Qiagen DNeasy Blood extraction kit was used to purify genomic DNA from total PBMCs and tumor samples. PBMCs were collected pretreatment and during treatment, and were isolated and stored as previously described. On this clone: Its antigen is unknown. One base away there is no much larger clone; base qualities are not given.

This sequence originates from a man in his 70s with urothelial cancer. Sequenced material: PBMCs, taken around atezolizumab (anti-PD-L1) treatment. The sequence joins TRBV5-5 to TRBJ1-5; possibly the D gene is TRBD1, per 5 matching bases. The DNA is as follows: TGTGCCAGCAGCTTGGGGGTAGGGCAGGGAAATCAGCCCCAGCATTTT. It is translated as CASSLGVGQGNQPQHF.